The 19 T cell receptor beta chains below were found in one sample sequenced in a study of T-cell reconstitution after alpha-beta-depleted transplantation in children. Construction of the TCRbeta library involved unique molecular identifiers. MiXCR was run by TCRdb on the PCR reads, yielding one entry per CDR3 protein. This repertoire shows roughly 310,000 distinct CDR3 sequences, approximately 23% found once; its top ten account for about 10%. The sample in question was PBMCs, mostly from graft donor cells, obtained 180 days after TCRalphabeta/CD19-depleted stem cell transplant. These TCRs come from a male patient younger than 18 who had a stem cell transplant for acute lymphoblastic leukemia, so the T cells may come from the graft donor.

The chain is built from TRBV6-1 and TRBJ2-1; TRBD2 is a possible D gene (5 bases). The CDR3 length is 14 residues. Germline CDR1 and CDR2: MNHNS and SASEGT. With 4 bases removed from V and 4 bases from J, the gap between germline ends came to 11 bases. This CDR3 is CASSGWTSYNEQFF. CDR3 bases: TGTGCCAGCAGTGGTTGGACTTCATACAATGAGCAGTTCTTC.

This chain joins TRBV5-1 and TRBJ2-2, with D perhaps assigned TRBD1 or TRBD2 (5 bases each). Trimming pared 1 base from V and 4 bases from J, leaving 11 bases between. The CDR3 covers 15 residues. Germline CDR1 and CDR2: SGHRS and YFSETQ. CDR3 region: CASSLRGVGTGELFF. In DNA, the CDR3 is TGCGCCAGCAGCTTGAGGGGAGTGGGCACCGGGGAGCTGTTTTTT.

The chain is built from TRBV20-1 and TRBJ2-1; D gene uncertain. Germline CDR1 DFQATT, CDR2 SNEGSKA (reference sequence). Trimming took 4 bases from V and 0 from J, leaving 13 bases between them. This CDR3 is built from 15 residues. In DNA form, the CDR3 reads TGCAGTGCTAACGGCACGTTCAGCTCCTACAATGAGCAGTTCTTC. This codes for CSANGTFSSYNEQFF.

The table lists this clonotype with a few counts. This rearrangement joins TRBV12-3 or TRBV12-4 to TRBJ2-3; D possibly corresponds to TRBD1 (6 bases). CDR3 length: 13 amino acids. Trimming stripped 3 bases from V and 8 bases from J, with 12 bases between. The CDR3, as DNA: TGTGCCAGCAGTTTGGATGGACAGCTTACGCAGTATTTT. The encoded protein is CASSLDGQLTQYF.

This chain joins TRBV9 and TRBJ2-1; D remains unclear. CDR3 length: 15 residues. V lost 0 bases, J lost 3 bases, and 10 bases lay in between. Germline V gene data show CDR1 as SGDLS and CDR2 as YYNGEE. Here the CDR3 DNA reads TGTGCCAGCAGCGTAGCGGGTCCCTACTACAATGAGCAGTTCTTC. It yields the protein CASSVAGPYYNEQFF. Complete variable domain (other parts from reference TRBV9 and TRBJ2-1): DSGVTQTPKHLITATGQRVTLRCSPRSGDLSVYWYQQSLDQGLQFLIQYYNGEERAKGNILERFSAQQFPDLHSELNLSSLELGDSALYFCASSVAGPYYNEQFFGPGTRLTVL.

The chain couples TRBV5-1 to TRBJ2-3; 8 nucleotides align to TRBD1. CDR3 length: 14 amino acids. J was trimmed by 2 bases and V by 4 bases; bases with no gene match: 3. Per the germline V gene, CDR1 is SGHRS and CDR2 is YFSETQ. The CDR3 bases are TGCGCCAGCAGCGAGGACAGGGCCACAGATACGCAGTATTTT. The encoded protein is CASSEDRATDTQYF.

This chain links TRBV20-1 with TRBJ2-1; D is perhaps TRBD2 (6 bases). The germline V gene encodes CDR1 DFQATT and CDR2 SNEGSKA (reference sequence). The CDR3 contains 15 residues. The V end was cut by 5 bases, the J end by 0 bases, with 14 bases between. The CDR3 region has the DNA TGCAGTGCTCCTCAGCGGGTGGACTCCTACAATGAGCAGTTCTTC. Encoded protein: CSAPQRVDSYNEQFF.

This clonotype was seen more than once but under ten times. The gene calls are TRBV24-1 and TRBJ2-7, with D unresolved. Germline assignment: CDR1 KGHDR and CDR2 SFDVKD. V gave up 3 bases and J gave up 7 bases, with 6 bases separating them. There are 11 residues in the CDR3. For the CDR3, the DNA is TGTGCCACCAGTGATGGAAGGGAGCAGTACTTC. As protein: CATSDGREQYF.

This chain joins TRBV20-1 and TRBJ1-5, with D possibly being TRBD1 (6 bases). The V end lost 4 bases, the J end lost 5 bases, and 24 bases lay between the germline ends. The CDR3 loop spans 17 amino acids. The germline CDR1 and CDR2 sequences are DFQATT and SNEGSKA (reference sequence). DNA of the CDR3: TGCAGTGCTAAGCTTCCCACCCAGGGGCATGGGGATCAGCCCCAGCATTTT. Translated, it gives CSAKLPTQGHGDQPQHF.

This clonotype was counted only a few times. This CDR3 reads CASSLQDHTGELFF. The CDR3 DNA reads TGTGCCAGCAGTTTGCAGGACCACACCGGGGAGCTGTTTTTT. This chain connects TRBV12-3 or TRBV12-4 to TRBJ2-2; D unresolved. V was shortened by 3 bases and J by 3 bases, with 8 bases between the two germline ends. CDR3 length: 14 residues.

The chain links TRBV5-1 to TRBJ2-3; D is possibly TRBD1 or TRBD2 (6 bases each). Germline V gene lookup returns CDR1 SGHRS and CDR2 YFSETQ. The CDR3 loop spans 15 amino acids. V was shortened by 7 bases and J by 3 bases, with 18 bases between the two germline ends. The CDR3 nucleotides read TGCGCCAGCGTTTGGGGACAAGGAGGGACAGATACGCAGTATTTT. The encoded protein is CASVWGQGGTDTQYF. Looking up the rest from reference TRBV5-1 and TRBJ2-3 gives the full variable domain: KAGVTQTPRYLIKTRGQQVTLSCSPISGHRSVSWYQQTPGQGLQFLFEYFSETQRNKGNFPGRFSGRQFSNSRSEMNVSTLELGDSALYLCASVWGQGGTDTQYFGPGTRLTVL.

This clonotype was counted many times. The V call is TRBV24-1, the J call TRBJ1-5; 7 bases match TRBD1. The germline V gene has CDR1 KGHDR and CDR2 SFDVKD. V lost 4 bases and J lost 2; bases outside the gene matches: 7. This CDR3 has 16 residues. The CDR3 region has the DNA TGTGCCACCAGTGACCCCCGTACAGGGGGCAATCAGCCCCAGCATTTT. This gives the protein CATSDPRTGGNQPQHF.

This clonotype has only a few counts. The V and J genes are TRBV4-1 and TRBJ1-1; D is possibly TRBD1 (6 bases). Trimming removed 3 bases from V and 0 bases from J, with 11 bases in between. This CDR3 comprises 15 residues. Looked up from germline, CDR1 is MGHRA and CDR2 is YSYEKL. The CDR3 DNA sequence: TGCGCCAGCAGCCACCCGGACAGATTGAACACTGAAGCTTTCTTT. Its translation: CASSHPDRLNTEAFF.

The V gene is TRBV4-1, the J gene TRBJ2-3; no clear D. In germline, CDR1 is MGHRA, CDR2 YSYEKL. V was clipped by 1 base and J by 0 bases, with 14 bases between them. The CDR3 totals 17 residues. The CDR3 sequence: CASSQAPTVTSTDTQYF. Here the CDR3 DNA reads TGCGCCAGCAGCCAAGCTCCCACCGTTACTAGCACAGATACGCAGTATTTT.

This clonotype was seen ten or more times. The chain has TRBV12-3 or TRBV12-4 and TRBJ2-1, with 7 nucleotides matching TRBD1. Trimming took 6 bases from V and 5 from J; bases not matched to a gene: 7. The CDR3 is 14 amino acids. The CDR3 DNA sequence: TGTGCCAGCAGCCCCGTCGGGACAGACAATGAGCAGTTCTTC. It specifies CASSPVGTDNEQFF.

The chain joins TRBV11-2 to TRBJ2-5; 11 positions match TRBD2. In germline, CDR1 is SGHAT, CDR2 FQNNGV. The V segment lost 1 base and the J segment 4 bases; nucleotides outside the gene matches: 11. The CDR3 length is 18 residues. For the CDR3, the DNA is TGTGCCAGCAGCTTAGGGGTAGCGGGAGGGGGGGGAGGAGAGACCCAGTACTTC. Translated, it gives CASSLGVAGGGGGETQYF.

The DNA for the CDR3 is TGTGCCAGCACCCGAGAGGAGACCCAGTACTTC. It codes for CASTREETQYF. The rearrangement links TRBV12-3 or TRBV12-4 to TRBJ2-5; no reliable D call. The V end lost 7 bases, the J end lost 5 bases, and 8 bases lay between the germline ends. The CDR3 covers 11 residues.

The chain recombines TRBV6-5 with TRBJ2-1, with D uncertain. CDR3 length: 13 residues. Germline V gene sequence: CDR1 MNHEY, CDR2 SVGAGI. With 5 bases removed from V and 5 bases from J, the gap between germline ends came to 10 bases. The CDR3 DNA reads as TGTGCCAGCAGTAGACTCGCGGACAATGAGCAGTTCTTC. This sequence encodes CASSRLADNEQFF.

This clonotype was seen a handful of times. This sequence joins TRBV12-3 or TRBV12-4 and TRBJ1-5; perhaps TRBD1 as D (5 bases). Trimming pared 3 bases from V and 6 bases from J, leaving 12 bases between. The CDR3 loop spans 14 amino acids. CDR3 coding DNA: TGTGCCAGCAGTTTCCCCGGGGACGGTCAGCCCCAGCATTTT. This gives the protein CASSFPGDGQPQHF.